The 9 T cell receptor beta chains listed next were all sequenced from one sample in a study of Graves' ophthalmopathy and Graves' hyperthyroidism. Amplified TCR beta CDR3 regions were obtained using RNA transcripts as template. First-round RT-PCR used HTBI primers; second-round multiplex PCR followed. MiXCR was run by TCRdb on the multiplex PCR reads, yielding one entry per CDR3 protein. The sample shows around 1.1 million distinct CDR3 sequences, about 36% of them seen only once. Sample: peripheral blood or thyroid tissue (not recorded which). The source of these receptors is an adult man with Graves' hyperthyroidism.

This clonotype was counted ten times or more. The gene calls are TRBV15 and TRBJ2-7; 7 nucleotides agree with TRBD1. The CDR3 loop spans 15 amino acids. The V and J ends lost 0 bases and 5 bases, in that order; junction bases with no gene match: 7. Per germline, CDR1 LNHNV and CDR2 YYDKDF (reference sequence). CDR3: CATSRESGGVNEQYF. CDR3 DNA: TGTGCCACCAGCAGAGAGTCAGGGGGTGTGAACGAGCAGTACTTC.

The J gene is TRBJ1-5, the V gene TRBV29-1, with TRBD1 matching over 10 bases. The CDR3 consists of 14 residues. The V gene end was trimmed by 5 bases and the J gene end by 6 bases; junction bases not matched to a gene: 7. Germline V gives CDR1 SQVTM, CDR2 ANQGSEA. The CDR3 region is CSVSRTGGTQPQHF. DNA of the CDR3: TGCAGCGTTTCTAGGACAGGGGGTACTCAGCCCCAGCATTTT.

This clonotype has only a few counts. The genes are TRBV4-2 and TRBJ2-7; D may be TRBD1 (6 bases). CDR1 is LGHNA and CDR2 is YNFKEQ in the germline V gene. The CDR3 is 14 residues long. Trimming removed 1 base at V and 5 bases at J, with 12 bases between. CDR3 protein: CASSQARGLDEQYF. CDR3 nucleotides: TGTGCCAGCAGCCAAGCTAGGGGGTTGGACGAGCAGTACTTC.

In its sample, this clonotype was seen many times. This chain connects TRBV19 to TRBJ2-7; perhaps TRBD1 as D (5 bases). Trimming shortened V by 7 bases and J by 3 bases, and 16 bases separated the two germline ends. The CDR3 extends over 14 amino acids. From germline, CDR1 is LNHDA and CDR2 SQIVND (reference sequence). For the CDR3, the DNA is TGTGCCAGTAAGGAGACAGTCGGAGACTACGAGCAGTACTTC. Encoded protein: CASKETVGDYEQYF.

V usage is TRBV7-2 and J usage is TRBJ1-6; TRBD1 matches at 9 bases. Germline CDR1 SGHTA, CDR2 FQGNSA. CDR3 length: 18 residues. The junction had 12 bases not matched to a gene; V was cut back by 2 bases and J by 7 bases. The DNA for the CDR3 is TGTGCCAGCAGCTTAATCGGTCTCGGGACAGGGACGAATTCACCCCTCCACTTT. It specifies CASSLIGLGTGTNSPLHF.

Ten or more counts support this clonotype. The chain joins TRBV7-9 to TRBJ1-1; D is possibly TRBD1 (5 bases). CDR1 is SEHNR and CDR2 is FQNEAQ in the germline V gene (reference sequence). This CDR3 comprises 14 residues. Trimming left V 5 bases short and J 2 bases short, with 12 bases between. CDR3 amino acids: CASSAQGSNTEAFF. CDR3 in DNA: TGTGCCAGCAGCGCTCAGGGCTCCAACACTGAAGCTTTCTTT.

In this sample, this clonotype turned up many times. The gene calls are TRBV7-2 and TRBJ1-6; D may be TRBD1 (6 bases). The V gene's germline CDR1 is SGHTA and CDR2 FQGNSA. Trimming pared 4 bases from V and 7 bases from J, leaving 20 bases between. The CDR3 extends over 17 amino acids. CDR3 sequence (DNA): TGTGCCAGCAGCTCCCTCGTCGGGGGGCCTTCCAATTCACCCCTCCACTTT. Residues: CASSSLVGGPSNSPLHF.

This clonotype was recorded many times. The genes are TRBV7-2 and TRBJ2-5; 8 bases are a match to TRBD1. The CDR3 has 15 amino acids. Per germline, CDR1 SGHTA and CDR2 FQGNSA. J gave up 1 base and V 5 bases, and 6 bases lay outside the gene matches. CDR3 protein: CASSPGTGFQETQYF. DNA of the CDR3: TGTGCCAGCAGCCCGGGGACAGGCTTCCAAGAGACCCAGTACTTC.

This clonotype appeared a few times. CDR3 loop: CSAQRQGASYEQYF. In DNA, the CDR3 is TGCAGTGCGCAAAGACAGGGGGCTTCTTACGAGCAGTACTTC. The chain combines TRBV20-1 with TRBJ2-7; 10 bases are shared with TRBD1. The germline CDR1 and CDR2 sequences are DFQATT and SNEGSKA (reference sequence). After removal of 6 bases from V and 4 bases from J, the junction contained 9 bases not matched to a gene. The CDR3 totals 14 residues.